This T cell receptor (beta chain) comes out of a study of control samples from healthy donors and cancer patients (dated by TCRdb to 2018 to 2021). The CDR3 covers 13 residues, taking in both the cysteine and the valine. CDR3 DNA only is kept here, 39 bases in frame from base 1. The germline V gene supplies CDR1 MNHEY and CDR2 SVGAGI. Relative to germline, V is 6 bases shorter and J is 6 bases shorter, with 15 bases between their ends. This clone was seen a handful of times. There is no known antigen for this receptor. No base qualities exist here, and no much larger clone lies one base off it. Library preparation was by the immunoSEQ multiplex PCR assay. Imported from immuneACCESS, the table was reduced by TCRdb to in-frame sequences with V and J called. These copies leave out some clones; in studies compared against another copy, an unresolved V gene accounts for under half, and the cause of the remainder is not known. The sample contains around 170,000 clones, 85% to 90% of them found a single time. Over 4% of the sample is in the top ten clones.

The chain was built from TRBV6-5 and TRBJ2-7; TRBD1 could be the D gene, as 5 bases match. This TCR was sampled from a woman in her 30s in good health. The specimen was blood. For the CDR3, the sequence is CASSASRTSEQYV. The DNA sequence reads TGTGCCAGCAGCGCGTCCCGGACATCCGAGCAGTACGTC.